Shown below are 27 T cell receptor beta chains from a single sample sequenced in a study of beta chain features in type 1 diabetes. Expressed TCRB transcripts were sequenced because the entire RNA isolate underwent reverse transcription. Using immunoSEQ multiplex PCR, the repertoire was profiled, and TCRdb retains in-frame clones only, with some absent. The sample consists of about 140,000 clones, 6.9% of them appearing once. The sample comprised central memory CD4+ T cells from blood. The source is a woman in her 30s in good health.

This chain links TRBV27 with TRBJ2-1; TRBD1 matches at 9 bases. The V and J ends lost 4 bases and 6 bases, in that order; junction bases with no gene match: 10. Per germline, CDR1 MNHEY and CDR2 SMNVEV (reference sequence). This CDR3 has 16 amino acids. The CDR3 DNA reads TGTGCCAGCAGTTCCAAACAACAGGGGGCGTTCAATGAGCAGTTCTTC. Its translation: CASSSKQQGAFNEQFF.

Many counts were recorded for this clone. CDR3 sequence reads: CSVEEGYGYTF. CDR3 nucleotide sequence: TGCAGCGTTGAGGAGGGTTACGGCTACACCTTC. The gene calls are TRBV29-1 and TRBJ1-2; D unresolved. Between the trimmed V and J ends, which lost 3 bases and 8 bases, there was a span of 10 bases. CDR1 SQVTM and CDR2 ANQGSEA come from the germline V gene. The CDR3 sequence is 11 residues long.

This clone occurred a few times. The chain has TRBV7-2 and TRBJ1-2, with 7 bases that match TRBD1. CDR1 and CDR2 from the germline V gene are SGHTA and FQGNSA. V lost 4 bases and J lost 2; bases outside the gene matches: 4. The CDR3 is made up of 14 amino acids. The CDR3 here is CASSSRQGNYGYTF. The CDR3 region has the DNA TGTGCCAGCAGCTCCCGACAGGGCAACTATGGCTACACCTTC.

In its sample, this clone was seen many times. The rearrangement joins TRBV7-2 to TRBJ1-2; TRBD1 is a possible D gene (5 bases). The CDR3 consists of 13 residues. From germline, CDR1 is SGHTA and CDR2 FQGNSA. V dropped 5 bases and J dropped 5 bases, with 12 bases sitting between them. The CDR3 protein is CASSSITGYGYTF. DNA of the CDR3: TGTGCCAGCAGCAGTATCACAGGATATGGCTACACCTTC.

The gene calls are TRBV28 and TRBJ2-6; a possible D gene is TRBD1 (6 bases). Looked up from germline, CDR1 is MDHEN and CDR2 is SYDVKM. The CDR3 consists of 15 residues. Trimming stripped 4 bases from V and 4 bases from J, with 11 bases between. The DNA of the CDR3 is TGTGCCAGCAGTTGGCAGGGGAGCGGGGCCAACGTCCTGACTTTC. It is translated as CASSWQGSGANVLTF.

J is TRBJ2-2 and V is TRBV5-1; D might be TRBD1 (5 bases). The germline CDR1 and CDR2 sequences are SGHRS and YFSETQ. V gave up 3 bases and J gave up 6 bases, with 9 bases separating them. This CDR3 has 13 amino acids. CDR3 coding DNA: TGCGCCAGCAGCTCGCAGGGCTCCGGGGAGCTGTTTTTT. This sequence encodes CASSSQGSGELFF.

This clone was counted between two and nine times. The chain carries TRBV28 and TRBJ2-5; 7 positions match TRBD2. Germline-derived CDR1 and CDR2 are MDHEN and SYDVKM. The CDR3 covers 17 residues. Trimming removed 1 base from V and 4 bases from J; junction bases left unmatched: 12. CDR3 DNA: TGTGCCAGCAGTTTATCCGGGGGAGGGATTGGGGGAGAGACCCAGTACTTC. Its translation is CASSLSGGGIGGETQYF.

Only a few counts were recorded for this clone. The gene calls are TRBV28 and TRBJ2-7; 7 bases match TRBD1. Germline CDR1 reads MDHEN; CDR2 reads SYDVKM. CDR3 length: 12 residues. After removal of 7 bases from V and 3 bases from J, the junction contained 3 bases not matched to a gene. CDR3 nucleotides: TGTGCCAGCAAGCACAGGGGCTACGAGCAGTACTTC. Protein sequence: CASKHRGYEQYF.

This chain joins TRBV28 and TRBJ1-2; D unclear. Germline loops: CDR1 MDHEN, CDR2 SYDVKM. The length of the CDR3 is 11 residues. Trimming cost V 10 bases and J 4 bases, with 10 bases left between them. The CDR3 DNA sequence: TGTGCCACCTTCCTTAGCTATGGCTACACCTTC. Amino acid sequence: CATFLSYGYTF.

The rearrangement links TRBV28 to TRBJ2-6, with D perhaps matching TRBD1 (6 bases). The CDR3 consists of 17 residues. The germline gives CDR1 MDHEN, CDR2 SYDVKM. Trimming cost V 8 bases and J 0 bases, with 17 bases left between them. Here the CDR3 DNA reads TGTGCCAGCCACCCCTGGACAGAAAACTCTGGGGCCAACGTCCTGACTTTC. It codes for CASHPWTENSGANVLTF.

The chain is built from TRBV7-9 and TRBJ2-4, with TRBD2 matching 11 bases. The CDR3 has 15 residues. The V segment lost 0 bases and the J segment 6 bases; nucleotides outside the gene matches: 1. Germline assignment: CDR1 SEHNR and CDR2 FQNEAQ (reference sequence). This CDR3 reads CASSLAGTSGNIQYF. CDR3 bases: TGTGCCAGCAGCTTAGCAGGGACTAGCGGAAACATTCAGTACTTC.

This clone turned up a few times. The J gene is TRBJ1-1, the V gene TRBV11-2, with D hard to call. CDR3 length equals 13 residues. Germline CDR1 is SGHAT and CDR2 is FQNNGV. Between the trimmed V and J ends, which lost 5 bases and 4 bases, there was a span of 11 bases. The CDR3 sequence is CASSDREITEAFF. The CDR3 DNA sequence: TGTGCCAGCAGCGACCGGGAAATCACTGAAGCTTTCTTT. The complete variable domain, with remaining parts taken from reference TRBV11-2 and TRBJ1-1, reads EAGVAQSPRYKIIEKRQSVAFWCNPISGHATLYWYQQILGQGPKLLIQFQNNGVVDDSQLPKDRFSAERLKGVDSTLKIQPAKLEDSAVYLCASSDREITEAFFGQGTRLTVV.

This clone was recorded a few times. The chain employs TRBV21-1 and TRBJ1-2; the D call in the table, TRBD1, was not verified against the DNA. TRBV21-1 has pseudogene status. This CDR3 region has 19 residues. CDR3 in amino acids: CASSKGACLTGIENYGYTF. In nucleotides, the CDR3 is TGTGCCAGCAGCAAAGGGGCGTGCCTCACAGGGATTGAAAACTATGGCTACACCTTC.

The chain carries TRBV21-1 and TRBJ2-7; TRBD1 was called by the table and not checked on the DNA. TRBV21-1 is given as a pseudogene. The CDR3 is 16 amino acids. The CDR3 here is CASSVGSRDRGHEQYF. CDR3 sequence (DNA): TGTGCCAGCAGCGTAGGAAGTCGAGACAGGGGTCACGAGCAGTACTTC.

The chain joins TRBV10-3 to TRBJ2-3; perhaps TRBD2 as D (5 bases). V lost 8 bases to trimming and J lost 0 bases, with 12 bases between them. Germline V CDR1 and CDR2: ENHRY, SYGVKD. The CDR3 has 14 amino acids. CDR3 sequence: CAIRFGGSTDTQYF. In DNA form, the CDR3 reads TGTGCCATCCGCTTTGGCGGGAGCACAGATACGCAGTATTTT.

This clone came up a few times. This chain links TRBV27 with TRBJ2-3; the D gene is possibly TRBD2 (5 bases). Germline assignment: CDR1 MNHEY and CDR2 SMNVEV (reference sequence). This CDR3 is 15 amino acids long. V lost 3 bases, J lost 1 base, and 11 bases lay in between. The CDR3 sequence is CASSFRGWGTDTQYF. The CDR3 DNA reads as TGTGCCAGCAGTTTTCGGGGTTGGGGCACAGATACGCAGTATTTT.

The gene calls are TRBV28 and TRBJ2-4; 8 nucleotides line up with TRBD1. J lost 6 bases, V lost 5 bases, and 24 bases had no gene match. This CDR3 spans 20 amino acids. Germline loops: CDR1 MDHEN, CDR2 SYDVKM. For the CDR3, the DNA is TGTGCCAGCAGTCCCCTGACAGGGGCTACGAGCCCCACGGGGAGAAACATTCAGTACTTC. Its protein is CASSPLTGATSPTGRNIQYF.

This chain connects TRBV9 to TRBJ2-3; D is perhaps TRBD2 (5 bases). This CDR3 is built from 16 residues. V was shortened by 0 bases and J by 1 base, with 12 bases between the two germline ends. CDR1 and CDR2 from the germline V gene are SGDLS and YYNGEE. This CDR3 is CASSVERGAGTDTQYF. The CDR3 nucleotides are TGTGCCAGCAGCGTAGAGCGCGGAGCGGGCACAGATACGCAGTATTTT. Supplemented by reference TRBV9 and TRBJ2-3, the full variable domain reads DSGVTQTPKHLITATGQRVTLRCSPRSGDLSVYWYQQSLDQGLQFLIQYYNGEERAKGNILERFSAQQFPDLHSELNLSSLELGDSALYFCASSVERGAGTDTQYFGPGTRLTVL.

By share, this clone counts as medium-sized. This rearrangement joins TRBV27 to TRBJ2-7; TRBD1 aligns across 7 bases. This CDR3 region has 14 residues. Trimming at V came to 4 bases and at J to 4 bases, leaving 7 bases not matched to a gene. Germline V gene sequence: CDR1 MNHEY, CDR2 SMNVEV (reference sequence). CDR3 in amino acids: CASSWGTEGYEQYF. DNA of the CDR3: TGTGCCAGCAGTTGGGGGACAGAGGGGTACGAGCAGTACTTC.

This clone was seen a few times. This chain joins TRBV7-9 and TRBJ2-2; 7 bases fit TRBD2. Losses at the gene ends were 4 bases for V and 5 bases for J; bases not matched to a gene: 4. The germline V gene has CDR1 SEHNR and CDR2 FQNEAQ (reference sequence). CDR3 length: 14 amino acids. The CDR3 protein is CASSSSGGTGELFF. CDR3 bases: TGTGCCAGCAGCTCTAGCGGAGGGACCGGGGAGCTGTTTTTT.

V and J are TRBV6-1 and TRBJ2-5, with D possibly matching TRBD2 (6 bases). This CDR3 region has 15 residues. Trimming took off 10 bases at V and 3 bases at J, with 21 bases between the two ends. The germline gives CDR1 MNHNS, CDR2 SASEGT. The CDR3 spells CATSRSGPSKETQYF. The CDR3, as DNA: TGTGCCACCTCGAGGAGCGGGCCATCGAAAGAGACCCAGTACTTC.

The chain employs TRBV7-6 and TRBJ2-7; D unclear. Trimming shortened V by 2 bases and J by 5 bases, and 13 bases separated the two germline ends. CDR1 is SGHVS and CDR2 is FNYEAQ in the germline V gene. The CDR3 length is 14 residues. The CDR3 is CASSLYGSKDEQYF. The CDR3 coding sequence is TGTGCCAGCAGCTTATACGGGTCAAAGGACGAGCAGTACTTC.

This clone has more than one count but fewer than ten. This chain uses TRBV19 with TRBJ1-5; TRBD1 aligns across 9 bases. With V trimmed by 7 bases and J by 0 bases, 7 bases remained unmatched. Germline CDR1 is LNHDA and CDR2 is SQIVND (reference sequence). The CDR3 spans 16 residues. This chain's CDR3 is CASTKQGAYSNQPQHF. CDR3 bases: TGTGCCAGTACAAAACAGGGGGCATATAGCAATCAGCCCCAGCATTTT.

The rearrangement joins TRBV7-2 to TRBJ2-5; D call uncertain. V was shortened by 1 base and J by 4 bases, with 7 bases between the two germline ends. CDR1 SGHTA and CDR2 FQGNSA come from the germline V gene. This CDR3 contains 13 residues. CDR3 in amino acids: CASSLGRRETQYF. As DNA, the CDR3 is TGTGCCAGCAGCTTAGGCAGGCGAGAGACCCAGTACTTC.

This clone was detected ten times or more. The rearrangement joins TRBV14 to TRBJ2-1; the D gene is possibly TRBD2 (7 bases). CDR3 size: 15 residues. The ends were cut back, 0 bases at V and 10 bases at J, with 16 bases in the middle. Germline V lookup: CDR1 SGHDN, CDR2 FVKESK. The CDR3 DNA reads as TGTGCCAGCAGCCAAGATCAGGGGAGGGTCGGGGAGCAGTTCTTC. Translated, it gives CASSQDQGRVGEQFF.

The chain couples TRBV18 to TRBJ2-1; 7 bases are shared with TRBD1. Germline-derived CDR1 and CDR2 are KGHSH and LQKENI. The CDR3 is 15 amino acids. Trimming took 6 bases from V and 6 from J; bases not matched to a gene: 11. CDR3 nucleotide sequence: TGTGCCAGCTCGCCTAGTCGGGACAGCTTCAATGAGCAGTTCTTC. It yields the protein CASSPSRDSFNEQFF.

The sample holds many counts of this clone. The J gene is TRBJ2-5, the V gene TRBV7-2; D perhaps matches TRBD2 (6 bases). CDR1 and CDR2 from the germline V gene are SGHTA and FQGNSA. This CDR3 has 14 residues. V lost 5 bases and J lost 1, with 11 bases in between. DNA for the CDR3: TGTGCCAGCAGCAGGGACTTCCGCCAAGAGACCCAGTACTTC. Translation: CASSRDFRQETQYF.